What follows is one T cell receptor (beta chain) and its context. Its specificity is not known. These data originate in a study of Ad26.COV2.S vaccination and SARS-CoV-2 variants. Regarding the study as a whole: The TCR breadth and depth analyses may have understated or missed part of the total T cell responses. For non-spike TCRs, breadth in vaccine recipients resembled that in placebo recipients.

Clones were sequenced by immunoSEQ multiplex PCR, and TCRdb holds only the in-frame ones, with some missing. This table holds fewer than 100,000 clones, roughly 84% found once. In germline, CDR1 is MDHEN, CDR2 SYDVKM. The CDR3 is 17 residues long. V was shortened by 1 base and J by 0 bases, with 16 bases between the two germline ends. This clonotype was sampled from a human donor who had recovered from COVID-19. The rearrangement links TRBV28 to TRBJ2-7, with D unclear. This material consisted of peripheral blood, taken after recovery from COVID-19. The DNA of the CDR3 is TGTGCCAGCAGTTTATCGGGCGAAGATTATGACTCCTACGAGCAGTACTTC. As protein: CASSLSGEDYDSYEQYF.